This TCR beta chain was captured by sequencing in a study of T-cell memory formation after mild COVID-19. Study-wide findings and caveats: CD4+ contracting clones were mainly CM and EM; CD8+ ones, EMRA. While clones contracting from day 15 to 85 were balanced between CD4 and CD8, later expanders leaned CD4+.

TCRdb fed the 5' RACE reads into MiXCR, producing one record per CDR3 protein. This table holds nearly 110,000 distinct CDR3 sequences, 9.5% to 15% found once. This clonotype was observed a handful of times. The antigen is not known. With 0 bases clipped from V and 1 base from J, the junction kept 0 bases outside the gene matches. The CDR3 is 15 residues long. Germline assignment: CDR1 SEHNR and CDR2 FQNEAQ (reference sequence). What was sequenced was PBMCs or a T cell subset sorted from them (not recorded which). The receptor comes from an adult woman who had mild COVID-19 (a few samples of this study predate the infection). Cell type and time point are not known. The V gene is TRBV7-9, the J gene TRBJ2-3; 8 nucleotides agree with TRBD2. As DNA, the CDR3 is TGTGCCAGCAGCTTAGCGACTAGCGGCACAGATACGCAGTATTTT. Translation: CASSLATSGTDTQYF.